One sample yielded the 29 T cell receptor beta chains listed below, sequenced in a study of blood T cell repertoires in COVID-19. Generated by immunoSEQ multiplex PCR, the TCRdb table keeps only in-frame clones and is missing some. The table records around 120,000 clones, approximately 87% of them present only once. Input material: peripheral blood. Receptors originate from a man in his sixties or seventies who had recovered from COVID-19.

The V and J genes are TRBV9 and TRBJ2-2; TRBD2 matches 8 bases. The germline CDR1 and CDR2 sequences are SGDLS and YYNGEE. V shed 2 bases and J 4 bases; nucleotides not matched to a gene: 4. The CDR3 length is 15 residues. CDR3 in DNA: TGTGCCAGCAGCGTCGGGGGGGTGGCCACCGGGGAGCTGTTTTTT. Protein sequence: CASSVGGVATGELFF. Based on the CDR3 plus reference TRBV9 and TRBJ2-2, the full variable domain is DSGVTQTPKHLITATGQRVTLRCSPRSGDLSVYWYQQSLDQGLQFLIQYYNGEERAKGNILERFSAQQFPDLHSELNLSSLELGDSALYFCASSVGGVATGELFFGEGSRLTVL.

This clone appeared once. The CDR3 sequence is CASSRGGSLGNEQFF. CDR3 nucleotides: TGCGCCAGCAGCCGCGGGGGCAGCCTTGGTAATGAGCAGTTCTTC. The chain recombines TRBV5-1 with TRBJ2-1, with a weak D call TRBD2 (7 bases). Looked up from germline, CDR1 is SGHRS and CDR2 is YFSETQ. Between the trimmed V and J ends, which lost 4 bases and 7 bases, there was a span of 18 bases. The CDR3 length is 15 residues.

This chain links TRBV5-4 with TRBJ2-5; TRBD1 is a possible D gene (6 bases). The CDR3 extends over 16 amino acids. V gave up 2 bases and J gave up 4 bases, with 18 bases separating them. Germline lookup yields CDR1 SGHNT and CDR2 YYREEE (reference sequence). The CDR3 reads CASSFPLGQDRETQYF. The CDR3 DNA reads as TGTGCCAGCAGCTTCCCGCTTGGGCAGGACAGAGAGACCCAGTACTTC. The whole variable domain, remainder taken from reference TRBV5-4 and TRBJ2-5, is ETGVTQSPTHLIKTRGQQVTLRCSSQSGHNTVSWYQQALGQGPQFIFQYYREEENGRGNFPPRFSGLQFPNYSSELNVNALELDDSALYLCASSFPLGQDRETQYFGPGTRLLVL.

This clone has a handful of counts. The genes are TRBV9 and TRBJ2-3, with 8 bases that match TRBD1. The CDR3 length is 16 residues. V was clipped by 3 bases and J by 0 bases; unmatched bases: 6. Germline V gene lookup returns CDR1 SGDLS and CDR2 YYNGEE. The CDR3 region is CASSALTGASTDTQYF. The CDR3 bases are TGTGCCAGCAGCGCCTTGACAGGGGCTAGCACAGATACGCAGTATTTT.

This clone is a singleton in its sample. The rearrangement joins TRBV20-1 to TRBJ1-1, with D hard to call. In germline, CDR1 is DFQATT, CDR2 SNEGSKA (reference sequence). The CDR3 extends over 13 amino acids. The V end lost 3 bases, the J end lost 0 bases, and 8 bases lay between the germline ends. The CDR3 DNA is TGCAGTGCTAGTAGGAGCATGAACACTGAAGCTTTCTTT. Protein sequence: CSASRSMNTEAFF.

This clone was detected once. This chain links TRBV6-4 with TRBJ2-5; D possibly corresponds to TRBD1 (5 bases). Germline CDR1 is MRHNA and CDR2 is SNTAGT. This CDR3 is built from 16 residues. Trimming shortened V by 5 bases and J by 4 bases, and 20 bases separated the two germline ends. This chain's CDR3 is CASSYAEWQGRETQYF. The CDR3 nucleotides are TGTGCCAGCAGTTACGCAGAATGGCAGGGCCGAGAGACCCAGTACTTC.

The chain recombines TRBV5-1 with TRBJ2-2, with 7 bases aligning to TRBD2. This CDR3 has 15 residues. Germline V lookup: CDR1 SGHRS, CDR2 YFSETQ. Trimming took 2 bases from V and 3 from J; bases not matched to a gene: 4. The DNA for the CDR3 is TGCGCCAGCAGCTTCGAAGCGGGGTACACCGGGGAGCTGTTTTTT. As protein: CASSFEAGYTGELFF.

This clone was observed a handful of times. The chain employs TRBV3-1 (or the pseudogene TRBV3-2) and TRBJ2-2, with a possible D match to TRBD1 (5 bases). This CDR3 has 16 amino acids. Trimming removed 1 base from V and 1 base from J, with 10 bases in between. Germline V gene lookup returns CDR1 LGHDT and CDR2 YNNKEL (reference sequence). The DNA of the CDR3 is TGTGCCAGCAGCCAAGGTCTAACAGGGAACACCGGGGAGCTGTTTTTT. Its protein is CASSQGLTGNTGELFF.

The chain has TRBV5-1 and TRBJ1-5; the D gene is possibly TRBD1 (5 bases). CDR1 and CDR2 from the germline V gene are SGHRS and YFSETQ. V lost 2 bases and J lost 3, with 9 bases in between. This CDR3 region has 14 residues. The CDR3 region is CASSFGQVNQPQHF. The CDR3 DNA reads TGCGCCAGCAGCTTTGGACAAGTCAATCAGCCCCAGCATTTT.

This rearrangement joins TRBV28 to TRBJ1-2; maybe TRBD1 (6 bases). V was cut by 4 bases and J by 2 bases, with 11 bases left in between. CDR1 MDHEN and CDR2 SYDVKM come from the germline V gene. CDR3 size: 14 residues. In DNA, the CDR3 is TGTGCCAGCAGTTCCCAAGGGGGAAACTATGGCTACACCTTC. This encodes CASSSQGGNYGYTF.

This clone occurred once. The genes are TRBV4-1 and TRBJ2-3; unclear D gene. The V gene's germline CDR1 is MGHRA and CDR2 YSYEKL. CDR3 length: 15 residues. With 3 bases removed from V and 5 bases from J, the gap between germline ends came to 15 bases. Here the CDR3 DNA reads TGCGCCAGCAGCCAGCCTCCAACGGGTCGAGATACGCAGTATTTT. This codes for CASSQPPTGRDTQYF.

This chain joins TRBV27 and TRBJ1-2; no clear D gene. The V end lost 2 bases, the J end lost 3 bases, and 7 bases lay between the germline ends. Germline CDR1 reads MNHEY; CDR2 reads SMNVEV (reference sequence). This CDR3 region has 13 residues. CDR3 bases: TGTGCCAGCAGTTTAGGGCCCTACTATGGCTACACCTTC. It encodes CASSLGPYYGYTF.

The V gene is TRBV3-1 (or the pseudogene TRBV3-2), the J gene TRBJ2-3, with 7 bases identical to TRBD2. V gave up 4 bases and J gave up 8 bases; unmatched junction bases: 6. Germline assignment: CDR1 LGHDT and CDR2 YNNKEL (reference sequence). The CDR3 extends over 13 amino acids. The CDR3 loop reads CASSPRLAATQYF. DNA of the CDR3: TGTGCCAGCAGCCCCCGACTAGCAGCTACGCAGTATTTT.

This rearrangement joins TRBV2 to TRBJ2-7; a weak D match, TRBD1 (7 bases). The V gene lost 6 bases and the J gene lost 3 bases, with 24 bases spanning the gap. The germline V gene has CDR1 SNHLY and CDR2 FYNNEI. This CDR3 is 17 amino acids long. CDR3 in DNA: TGTGCCAGCAGAACCGGCAGGGGGGCCGGAGCGTACTACGAGCAGTACTTC. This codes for CASRTGRGAGAYYEQYF.

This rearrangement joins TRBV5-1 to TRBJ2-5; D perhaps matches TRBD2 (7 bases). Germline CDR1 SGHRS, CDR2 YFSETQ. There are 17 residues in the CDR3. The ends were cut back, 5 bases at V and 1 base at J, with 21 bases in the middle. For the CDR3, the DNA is TGCGCCAGCAGTCCCGGTGGGGGGGCGAACACCCAAGAGACCCAGTACTTC. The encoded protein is CASSPGGGANTQETQYF. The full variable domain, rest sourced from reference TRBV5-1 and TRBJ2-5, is KAGVTQTPRYLIKTRGQQVTLSCSPISGHRSVSWYQQTPGQGLQFLFEYFSETQRNKGNFPGRFSGRQFSNSRSEMNVSTLELGDSALYLCASSPGGGANTQETQYFGPGTRLLVL.

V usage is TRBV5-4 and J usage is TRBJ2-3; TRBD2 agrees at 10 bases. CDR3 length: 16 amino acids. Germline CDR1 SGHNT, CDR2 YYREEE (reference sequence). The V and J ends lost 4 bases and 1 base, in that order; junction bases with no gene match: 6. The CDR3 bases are TGTGCCAGCAGCACGCGACTAGCGGGCGGCACAGATACGCAGTATTTT. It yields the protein CASSTRLAGGTDTQYF.

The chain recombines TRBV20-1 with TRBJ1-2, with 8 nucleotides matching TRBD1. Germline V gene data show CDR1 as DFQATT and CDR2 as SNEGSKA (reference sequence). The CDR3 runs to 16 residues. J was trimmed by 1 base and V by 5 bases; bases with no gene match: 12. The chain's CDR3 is CSAGGQGGSLNYGYTF. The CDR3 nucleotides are TGCAGTGCTGGTGGACAGGGAGGTTCCCTTAACTATGGCTACACCTTC.

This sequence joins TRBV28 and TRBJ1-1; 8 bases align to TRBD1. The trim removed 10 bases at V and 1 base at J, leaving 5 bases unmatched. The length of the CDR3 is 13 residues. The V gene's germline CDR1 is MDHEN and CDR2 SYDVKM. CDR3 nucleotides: TGTGCCAATTCGGACAGGGAGAACACTGAAGCTTTCTTT. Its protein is CANSDRENTEAFF.

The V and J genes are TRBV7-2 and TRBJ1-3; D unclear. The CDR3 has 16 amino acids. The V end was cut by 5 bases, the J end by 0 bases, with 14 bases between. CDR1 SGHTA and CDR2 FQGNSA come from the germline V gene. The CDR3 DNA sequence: TGTGCCAGCAGCCGGACCGGAGGCAGCTCTGGAAACACCATATATTTT. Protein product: CASSRTGGSSGNTIYF. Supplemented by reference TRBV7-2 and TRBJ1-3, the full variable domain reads GAGVSQSPSNKVTEKGKDVELRCDPISGHTALYWYRQSLGQGLEFLIYFQGNSAPDKSGLPSDRFSAERTGGSVSTLTIQRTQQEDSAVYLCASSRTGGSSGNTIYFGEGSWLTVV.

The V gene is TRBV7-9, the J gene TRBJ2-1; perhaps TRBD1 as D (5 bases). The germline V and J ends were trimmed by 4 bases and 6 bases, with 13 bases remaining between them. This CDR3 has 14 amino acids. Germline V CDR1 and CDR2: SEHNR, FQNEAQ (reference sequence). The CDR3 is CASSYQTDTNEQFF. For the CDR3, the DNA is TGTGCCAGCAGCTATCAGACAGATACCAATGAGCAGTTCTTC.

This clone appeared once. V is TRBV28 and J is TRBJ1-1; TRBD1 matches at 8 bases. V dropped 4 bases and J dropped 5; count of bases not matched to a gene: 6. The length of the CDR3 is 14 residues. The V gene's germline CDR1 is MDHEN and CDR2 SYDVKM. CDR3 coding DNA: TGTGCCAGCAGTTCAGGGGGCCTCAAGACTGAAGCTTTCTTT. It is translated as CASSSGGLKTEAFF.

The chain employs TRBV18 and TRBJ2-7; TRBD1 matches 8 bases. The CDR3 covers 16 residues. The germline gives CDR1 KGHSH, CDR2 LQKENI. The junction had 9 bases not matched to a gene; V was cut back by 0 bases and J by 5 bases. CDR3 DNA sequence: TGTGCCAGCTCACCACCCTACCAAGACAGGGGCAACGAGCAGTACTTC. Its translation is CASSPPYQDRGNEQYF.

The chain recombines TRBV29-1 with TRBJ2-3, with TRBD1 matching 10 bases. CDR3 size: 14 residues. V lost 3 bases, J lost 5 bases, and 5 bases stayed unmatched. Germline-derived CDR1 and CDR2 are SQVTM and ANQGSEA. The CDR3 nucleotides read TGCAGCGTTGAGGGGGGGACAGGGGTAGATACGCAGTATTTT. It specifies CSVEGGTGVDTQYF.

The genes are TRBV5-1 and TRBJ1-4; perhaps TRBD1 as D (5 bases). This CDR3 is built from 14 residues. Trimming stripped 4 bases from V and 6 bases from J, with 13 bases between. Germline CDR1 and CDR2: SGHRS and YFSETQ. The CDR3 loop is CASSLQGWDEKLFF. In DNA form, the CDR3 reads TGCGCCAGCAGCCTGCAGGGTTGGGATGAAAAACTGTTTTTT.

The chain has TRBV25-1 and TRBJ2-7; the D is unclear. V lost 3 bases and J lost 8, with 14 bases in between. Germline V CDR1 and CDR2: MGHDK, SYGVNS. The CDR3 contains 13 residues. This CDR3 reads CASSDLMGSKQYF. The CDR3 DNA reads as TGTGCCAGCAGTGACTTGATGGGTAGCAAGCAGTACTTC.

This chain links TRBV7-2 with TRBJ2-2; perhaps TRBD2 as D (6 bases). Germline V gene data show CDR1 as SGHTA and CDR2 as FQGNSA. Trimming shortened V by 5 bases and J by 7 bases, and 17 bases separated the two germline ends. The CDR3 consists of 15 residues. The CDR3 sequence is CASSIGTHVGGELFF. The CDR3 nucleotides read TGTGCCAGCAGCATCGGGACTCATGTTGGCGGGGAGCTGTTTTTT.

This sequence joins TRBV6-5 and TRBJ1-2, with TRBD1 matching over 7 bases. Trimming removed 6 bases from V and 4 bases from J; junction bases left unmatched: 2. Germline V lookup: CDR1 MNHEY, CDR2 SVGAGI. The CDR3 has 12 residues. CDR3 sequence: CASSTGVYGYTF. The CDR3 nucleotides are TGTGCCAGCAGCACAGGGGTCTATGGCTACACCTTC.

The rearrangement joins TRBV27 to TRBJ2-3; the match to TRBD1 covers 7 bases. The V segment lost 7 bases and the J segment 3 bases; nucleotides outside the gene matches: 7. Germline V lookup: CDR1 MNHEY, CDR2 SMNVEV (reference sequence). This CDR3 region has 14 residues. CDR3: CASNYRGTTDTQYF. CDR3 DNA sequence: TGTGCCAGCAACTACAGGGGTACAACAGATACGCAGTATTTT.

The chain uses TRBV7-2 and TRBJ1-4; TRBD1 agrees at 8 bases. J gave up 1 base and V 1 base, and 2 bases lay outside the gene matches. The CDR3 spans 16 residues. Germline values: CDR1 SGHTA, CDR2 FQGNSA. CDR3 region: CASSLGQGRTNEKLFF. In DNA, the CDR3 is TGTGCCAGCAGCTTAGGACAGGGGCGAACTAATGAAAAACTGTTTTTT.